The source of this TCR beta chain is a study of CD8 T cells in Susac syndrome. Across the whole study: Patients with Susac syndrome were therapy-naive, on corticosteroids, or on intravenous immunoglobulin alone at the time that blood was drawn. Study-wide findings and caveats: Within Susac syndrome CD4+ T cell repertoires, clonal expansion was not evident. The number of individuals included in the study's TCR sequencing and HLA analysis was acknowledged as relatively small.

With regard to this clonotype: The antigen remains unidentified.

After extraction with the RNeasy kit, about 0.5 to 1 ug of the RNA was reverse transcribed using random hexamers. Using its own MiXCR run on the immunoSEQ multiplex PCR reads, TCRdb lists one record per CDR3 protein. The table records some 160,000 distinct CDR3 sequences, 94% of them present only once. CDR1 MNHEY and CDR2 SMNVEV come from the germline V gene (reference sequence). This CDR3 spans 13 amino acids. Trimming took 2 bases from V and 2 from J, leaving 6 bases between them. Sequenced input: CD4+ T cells from PBMCs. The rearrangement uses TRBV27 and TRBJ1-2; the D is unclear. The sequence was obtained from a human donor with Susac syndrome. The CDR3 reads CASSLRVNYGYTF. DNA of the CDR3: TGTGCCAGCAGTTTAAGGGTGAACTATGGCTACACCTTC.